Given below is one TCR beta chain in context. Sequence at one end of the junction differs from germline and may be a read error. After constant-region reverse-primer amplification, full-length variable regions underwent semi-nested PCR with Nested Universal Primer A. TCRdb analysed the 5' RACE reads with MiXCR anew, one entry per CDR3 protein. There are 45,000 to 55,000 distinct CDR3 sequences in the sample; around 24% occur only once, and 2.5% to 3.5% lies in the top ten. The CDR3 spans 14 residues. Germline values: CDR1 SGHTA, CDR2 FQGNSA. The receptor was isolated from a female donor with breast cancer. The chain employs TRBV7-2 and TRBJ2-7; TRBD1 or TRBD2 may be the D gene (6 bases each). The sequenced sample was tumor-infiltrating naive CD4+ T cells sorted from the breast tumor. Subset here: naive CD4+ T cells, CD4+CD45RA+CD25-. In DNA, the CDR3 is TGTGCCAGCACCTTAAGACGGGGGCCCTACGAGCAGTACTTC. Protein product: CASTLRRGPYEQYF.